One and the same sample provided the 20 T cell receptor beta chains below, sequenced in a study of siplizumab effects on memory and regulatory T cells. The antigens for these receptors are not known. The repertoire was sequenced with immunoSEQ multiplex PCR; TCRdb's copy has only in-frame clones and lacks some. The repertoire consists of fewer than 11,000 clones, with about 47% occurring once and the leading ten covering around 11%. The cells of the mixed lymphocyte reaction underwent a roughly 6-day coculture at 37°C. The sequencing input was CFSE-low (dividing) CD8+ T cells sorted from an allogeneic mixed lymphocyte reaction. Receptors originate from a human donor in good health; the cells came from an allogeneic mixed lymphocyte reaction.

The chain is built from TRBV6-5 and TRBJ2-7, with a tentative D call TRBD2 (5 bases). The CDR3 has 13 amino acids. V lost 5 bases to trimming and J lost 3 bases, with 11 bases between them. Looked up from germline, CDR1 is MNHEY and CDR2 is SVGAGI. CDR3 sequence (DNA): TGTGCCAGCAGTCTAACGGAGGACTACGAGCAGTACTTC. This gives the protein CASSLTEDYEQYF.

In this sample, this clone turned up once. This rearrangement joins TRBV13 to TRBJ2-7; tentatively, D is TRBD1 (5 bases). The germline V gene encodes CDR1 PRHDT and CDR2 FYEKMQ (reference sequence). The germline V and J ends were trimmed by 6 bases and 4 bases, with 10 bases remaining between them. CDR3 size: 12 residues. CDR3 DNA: TGTGCCAGCAGTGGGGCGAGTTACGAGCAGTACTTC. Translation: CASSGASYEQYF.

With regard to this clone: This may stem from a read error, because a much larger clone lies one nucleotide away. Other DNA variants within this sample encode the same CDR3. The chain recombines TRBV4-1 with TRBJ2-2; TRBD2 matches at 9 bases. The CDR3 is 16 residues long. The V gene's germline CDR1 is MGHRA and CDR2 YSYEKL. J was trimmed by 7 bases and V by 6 bases; bases with no gene match: 12. CDR3 sequence (DNA): TGCGCCAGCAGTCAGGGTCGGCGGGGGGGCGGCGGGGAGCTGTTTTTT. Its protein is CASSQGRRGGGGELFF.

This clone showed up just a few times. The chain joins TRBV4-1 to TRBJ1-1; D remains ambiguous. The V gene lost 4 bases and the J gene lost 4 bases, with 10 bases spanning the gap. This CDR3 spans 13 amino acids. Germline-derived CDR1 and CDR2 are MGHRA and YSYEKL. CDR3 sequence reads: CASSLGRGTEAFF. For the CDR3, the DNA is TGCGCCAGCAGCCTTGGGCGGGGCACTGAAGCTTTCTTT.

This clone was seen more than once but under ten times. The chain uses TRBV15 and TRBJ2-7, with a possible D match to TRBD2 (7 bases). The germline V gene encodes CDR1 LNHNV and CDR2 YYDKDF (reference sequence). The CDR3 consists of 16 residues. Deletions cut 1 base from V and 3 bases from J, with 16 bases between. The DNA for the CDR3 is TGTGCCACCAGCAGAGCGGGGGCGGGAGAGTTCTACGAGCAGTACTTC. Its protein product is CATSRAGAGEFYEQYF.

V is TRBV4-2 and J is TRBJ1-1; D is ambiguous. The CDR3 consists of 11 residues. Trimming removed 5 bases from V and 7 bases from J, with 8 bases in between. Germline loops: CDR1 LGHNA, CDR2 YNFKEQ. The DNA of the CDR3 is TGTGCCAGCAGCTTCGGGTTTGAAGCTTTCTTT. It is translated as CASSFGFEAFF.

The chain joins TRBV30 to TRBJ1-1, with a weak D call TRBD1 (5 bases). The CDR3 runs 11 residues. Germline V gives CDR1 GTSNPN, CDR2 SVGIG (reference sequence). Trimming pared 5 bases from V and 4 bases from J, leaving 8 bases between. In DNA, the CDR3 is TGTGCCTGGGCTGGGGGCACTGAAGCTTTCTTT. Its translation: CAWAGGTEAFF. Full variable domain (missing parts from reference TRBV30 and TRBJ1-1): SQTIHQWPATLVQPVGSPLSLECTVEGTSNPNLYWYRQAAGRGLQLLFYSVGIGQISSEVPQNLSASRPQDRQFILSSKKLLLSDSGFYLCAWAGGTEAFFGQGTRLTVV.

This clone has just a few counts. CDR3 DNA: TGTGCCAGCAGCCATTCTTCAGGGGAGCTGTTTTTT. Protein sequence: CASSHSSGELFF. The V and J genes are TRBV7-2 and TRBJ2-2; D not resolved. From germline, CDR1 is SGHTA and CDR2 FQGNSA. The CDR3 runs to 12 residues. With 5 bases removed from V and 8 bases from J, the gap between germline ends came to 9 bases.

V and J are TRBV30 and TRBJ1-3; D not certain. CDR3 length: 15 amino acids. CDR1 is GTSNPN and CDR2 is SVGIG in the germline V gene (reference sequence). Trimming took 2 bases from V and 0 from J, leaving 11 bases between them. The CDR3 is CAWSLDGNSGNTIYF. CDR3 DNA: TGTGCCTGGAGTCTGGACGGAAACTCTGGAAACACCATATATTTT. Full variable domain (missing parts from reference TRBV30 and TRBJ1-3): SQTIHQWPATLVQPVGSPLSLECTVEGTSNPNLYWYRQAAGRGLQLLFYSVGIGQISSEVPQNLSASRPQDRQFILSSKKLLLSDSGFYLCAWSLDGNSGNTIYFGEGSWLTVV.

By share of the sample, this clone is medium-sized. V is TRBV9 and J is TRBJ2-7, with 8 positions matching TRBD2. J gave up 4 bases and V 0 bases, and 3 bases lay outside the gene matches. The CDR3 length is 14 residues. CDR1 and CDR2 from the germline V gene are SGDLS and YYNGEE. As DNA, the CDR3 is TGTGCCAGCAGCGTAGGTAGCGGGGATTACGAGCAGTACTTC. This codes for CASSVGSGDYEQYF.

The J gene is TRBJ2-1, the V gene TRBV29-1; D is unresolved. V dropped 5 bases and J dropped 0 bases, with 14 bases sitting between them. Germline V gives CDR1 SQVTM, CDR2 ANQGSEA. The CDR3 consists of 15 residues. CDR3 DNA sequence: TGCAGCGTTAAAGGCGAAAGCAGCTCCTACAATGAGCAGTTCTTC. This translates into CSVKGESSSYNEQFF.

The rearrangement joins TRBV6-1 to TRBJ2-1; the match to TRBD2 covers 8 bases. Germline CDR1 reads MNHNS; CDR2 reads SASEGT. Trimming cost V 5 bases and J 2 bases; bases outside gene matches: 5. CDR3 size: 15 residues. The chain's CDR3 is CASSLTSGPYNEQFF. The CDR3 DNA reads as TGTGCCAGCAGTCTTACTAGCGGACCCTACAATGAGCAGTTCTTC.

The genes are TRBV13 and TRBJ2-7; possibly TRBD1 for D (7 bases). The V end lost 5 bases, the J end lost 2 bases, and 22 bases lay between the germline ends. CDR3 length equals 17 residues. Germline CDR1 is PRHDT and CDR2 is FYEKMQ (reference sequence). This CDR3 reads CASSPGGATGNPYEQYF. The CDR3 region has the DNA TGTGCCAGCAGCCCAGGCGGGGCGACAGGGAATCCCTACGAGCAGTACTTC.

By its share, this clone is medium-sized. This chain connects TRBV28 to TRBJ1-3; possibly TRBD1 for D (5 bases). V lost 3 bases, J lost 2 bases, and 20 bases lay in between. The CDR3 runs 18 residues. Germline V gene data show CDR1 as MDHEN and CDR2 as SYDVKM. The CDR3 nucleotides are TGTGCCAGCAGTTTTGGTGTTTCGGGGACCGGCACTGGAAACACCATATATTTT. Amino acids: CASSFGVSGTGTGNTIYF.

The sample holds many counts of this clone. The J gene is TRBJ2-7, the V gene TRBV27; TRBD2 is a possible D gene (6 bases). With 3 bases removed from V and 0 bases from J, the gap between germline ends came to 9 bases. The CDR3 contains 14 residues. Germline lookup yields CDR1 MNHEY and CDR2 SMNVEV (reference sequence). The CDR3 region is CASSLRGLSYEQYF. CDR3 bases: TGTGCCAGCAGTTTGAGGGGACTCTCCTACGAGCAGTACTTC.

The rearrangement joins TRBV7-9 to TRBJ2-5; TRBD2 matches at 16 bases. Losses at the gene ends were 5 bases for V and 4 bases for J; bases not matched to a gene: 7. The germline gives CDR1 SEHNR, CDR2 FQNEAQ (reference sequence). The CDR3 has 17 amino acids. The chain's CDR3 is CASSPSGLAGGGETQYF. CDR3 bases: TGTGCCAGCAGCCCCTCGGGACTAGCGGGGGGGGGAGAGACCCAGTACTTC.

Of note for this clone: Other DNA sequences within the sample encode an identical CDR3. The genes are TRBV5-4 and TRBJ2-5; D is possibly TRBD2 (5 bases). V gave up 2 bases and J gave up 5 bases, with 13 bases separating them. This CDR3 comprises 14 residues. Germline CDR1 is SGHNT and CDR2 is YYREEE (reference sequence). CDR3 amino acids: CASSFDSSGETQYF. The CDR3 bases are TGTGCCAGCAGCTTCGATAGTTCGGGGGAGACCCAGTACTTC.

This clone was picked up a small number of times. This rearrangement joins TRBV4-1 to TRBJ1-4; TRBD1 is a possible D gene (6 bases). Per the germline V gene, CDR1 is MGHRA and CDR2 is YSYEKL. V dropped 4 bases and J dropped 8 bases, with 14 bases sitting between them. The CDR3 covers 14 residues. This chain's CDR3 is CASSPGGLIEKLFF. In DNA, the CDR3 is TGCGCCAGCAGCCCCGGGGGCCTAATAGAAAAACTGTTTTTT.

V is TRBV6-6 and J is TRBJ1-6, with D possibly being TRBD1 (6 bases). In germline, CDR1 is MNHNY, CDR2 SVGAGI (reference sequence). With 7 bases removed from V and 8 bases from J, the gap between germline ends came to 15 bases. This CDR3 spans 14 amino acids. DNA for the CDR3: TGTGCCAGCAACCCACAGGGTCCGTATTCACCCCTCCACTTT. This translates into CASNPQGPYSPLHF.

The chain carries TRBV6-6 and TRBJ1-2, with TRBD1 identical over 9 bases. The V and J ends lost 5 bases and 3 bases, in that order; junction bases with no gene match: 7. Germline CDR1 reads MNHNY; CDR2 reads SVGAGI (reference sequence). CDR3 length equals 15 residues. CDR3 in DNA: TGTGCCAGCAGTCCCGGGACAGGGCTATACTATGGCTACACCTTC. Translation: CASSPGTGLYYGYTF.